The clone carrying this TCR beta chain has more than one count but fewer than ten. Its specificity is unknown. This sample is drawn from a study of T cell repertoires in cytomegalovirus infection. Whole-study context: It was the public TCR beta signatures that indicated both CMV infection and matching HLA type.

Overall study results and limits: Cumulative public TCR beta family frequency identified CMV carriers with the relevant HLA. Across the ex vivo response, the dominant clonotypes were HLA-C-restricted CMV-specific TCR beta clonotypes.

Germline CDR1 and CDR2: MDHEN and SYDVKM. The V and J ends lost 3 bases and 2 bases respectively, with 11 bases between them. This CDR3 has 15 residues. TCRdb itself ran the reads through MiXCR, one entry per CDR3 protein. The data hold about 160,000 distinct CDR3 sequences, with over 15% observed a single time. This sequence joins TRBV28 and TRBJ2-1; D is undetermined. The source is a human donor in good health (CMV status not recorded). Some clones in this sample may be carry-over from other donors' samples. The sequenced sample consisted of CD8+ T cells from PBMCs. The chain's CDR3 is CASSLLGWTYNEQFF. As DNA, the CDR3 is TGTGCCAGCAGTTTGTTGGGGTGGACCTACAATGAGCAGTTCTTC.